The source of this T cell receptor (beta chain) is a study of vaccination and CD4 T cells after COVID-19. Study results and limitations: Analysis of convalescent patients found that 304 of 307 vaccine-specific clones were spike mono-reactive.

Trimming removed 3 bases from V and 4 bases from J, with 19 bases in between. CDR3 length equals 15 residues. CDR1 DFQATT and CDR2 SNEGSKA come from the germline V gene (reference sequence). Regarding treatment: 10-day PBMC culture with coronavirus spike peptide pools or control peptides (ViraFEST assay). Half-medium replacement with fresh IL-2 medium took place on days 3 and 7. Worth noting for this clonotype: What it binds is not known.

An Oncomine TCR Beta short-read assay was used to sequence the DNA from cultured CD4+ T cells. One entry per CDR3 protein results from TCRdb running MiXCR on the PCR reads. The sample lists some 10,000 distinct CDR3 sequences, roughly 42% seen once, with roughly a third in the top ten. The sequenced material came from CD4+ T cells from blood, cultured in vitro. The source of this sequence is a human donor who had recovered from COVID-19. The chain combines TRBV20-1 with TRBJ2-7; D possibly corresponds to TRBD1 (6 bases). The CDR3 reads CSASRDTGPPYEQYF. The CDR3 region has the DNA TGCAGTGCTAGCCGGGACACCGGCCCACCTTACGAGCAGTACTTC.